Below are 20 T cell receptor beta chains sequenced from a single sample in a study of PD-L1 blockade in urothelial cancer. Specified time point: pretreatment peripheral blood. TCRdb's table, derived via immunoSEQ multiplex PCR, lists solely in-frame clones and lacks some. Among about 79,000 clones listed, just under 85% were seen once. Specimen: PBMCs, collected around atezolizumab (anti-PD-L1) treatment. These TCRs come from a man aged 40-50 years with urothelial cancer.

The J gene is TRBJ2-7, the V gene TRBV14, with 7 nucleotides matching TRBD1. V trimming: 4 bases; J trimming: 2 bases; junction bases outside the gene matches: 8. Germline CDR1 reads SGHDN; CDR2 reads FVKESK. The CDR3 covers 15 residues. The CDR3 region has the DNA TGTGCCAGCAGCCCCTCGGGACAGAGGCCCTACGAGCAGTACTTC. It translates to CASSPSGQRPYEQYF.

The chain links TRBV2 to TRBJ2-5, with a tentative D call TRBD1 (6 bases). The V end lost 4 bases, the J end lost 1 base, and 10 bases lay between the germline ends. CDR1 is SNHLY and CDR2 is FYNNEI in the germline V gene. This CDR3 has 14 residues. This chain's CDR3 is CASSVPGVQETQYF. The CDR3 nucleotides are TGTGCCAGCAGTGTACCAGGGGTCCAAGAGACCCAGTACTTC.

CDR3 in amino acids: CASSLDTNYGYTF. In nucleotides, the CDR3 is TGTGCCAGCAGCCTGGACACTAACTATGGCTACACCTTC. J is TRBJ1-2 and V is TRBV5-4; D is perhaps TRBD1 (5 bases). Germline CDR1 is SGHNT and CDR2 is YYREEE (reference sequence). The CDR3 is made up of 13 amino acids. Trimming pared 4 bases from V and 0 bases from J, leaving 7 bases between.

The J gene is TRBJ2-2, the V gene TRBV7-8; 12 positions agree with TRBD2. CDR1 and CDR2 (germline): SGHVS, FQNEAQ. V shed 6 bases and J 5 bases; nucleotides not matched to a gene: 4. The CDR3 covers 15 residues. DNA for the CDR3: TGTGCCAGCAGACCTAGCGGGAGGGTTACCGGGGAGCTGTTTTTT. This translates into CASRPSGRVTGELFF.

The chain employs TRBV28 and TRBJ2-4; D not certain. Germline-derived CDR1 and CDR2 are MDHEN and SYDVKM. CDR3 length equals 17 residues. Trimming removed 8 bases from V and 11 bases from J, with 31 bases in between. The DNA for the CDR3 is TGTGCCAGCCAGGTCCGCAGCTACCCCTCCTCATGGTATTTTCAGTACTTC. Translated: CASQVRSYPSSWYFQYF.

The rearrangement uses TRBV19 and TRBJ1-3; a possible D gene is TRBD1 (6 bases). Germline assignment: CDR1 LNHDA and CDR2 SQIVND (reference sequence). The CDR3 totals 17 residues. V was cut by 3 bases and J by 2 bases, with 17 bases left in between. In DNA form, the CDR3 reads TGTGCCAGTAGTATGGACCCCCCAGGGGCAACTGGAAACACCATATATTTT. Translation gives CASSMDPPGATGNTIYF.

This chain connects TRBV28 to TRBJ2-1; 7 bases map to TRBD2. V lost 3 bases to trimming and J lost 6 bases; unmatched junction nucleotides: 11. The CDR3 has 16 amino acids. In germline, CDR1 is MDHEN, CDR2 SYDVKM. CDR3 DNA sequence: TGTGCCAGCAGTTTCCTCACTAGCTGGGGGGGCAATGAGCAGTTCTTC. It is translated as CASSFLTSWGGNEQFF.

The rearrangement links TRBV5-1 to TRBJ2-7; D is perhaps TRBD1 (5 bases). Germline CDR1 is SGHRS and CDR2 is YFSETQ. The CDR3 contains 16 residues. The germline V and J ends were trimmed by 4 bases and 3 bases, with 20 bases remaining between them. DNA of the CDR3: TGCGCCAGCAGCCCGCTGGCGCAGGGTGCCCGCTACGAGCAGTACTTC. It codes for CASSPLAQGARYEQYF. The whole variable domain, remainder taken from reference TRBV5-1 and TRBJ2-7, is KAGVTQTPRYLIKTRGQQVTLSCSPISGHRSVSWYQQTPGQGLQFLFEYFSETQRNKGNFPGRFSGRQFSNSRSEMNVSTLELGDSALYLCASSPLAQGARYEQYFGPGTRLTVT.

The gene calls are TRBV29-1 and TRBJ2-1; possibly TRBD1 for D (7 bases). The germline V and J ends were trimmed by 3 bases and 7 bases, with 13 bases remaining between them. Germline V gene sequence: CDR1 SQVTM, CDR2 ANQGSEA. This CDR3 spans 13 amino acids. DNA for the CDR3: TGCAGCGTTGAGCCAGGGGGAGGTAATGAGCAGTTCTTC. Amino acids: CSVEPGGGNEQFF.

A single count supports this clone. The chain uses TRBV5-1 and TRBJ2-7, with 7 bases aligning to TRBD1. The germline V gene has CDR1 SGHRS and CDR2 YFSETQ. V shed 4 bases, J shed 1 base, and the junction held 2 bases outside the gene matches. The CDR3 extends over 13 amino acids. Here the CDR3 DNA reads TGCGCCAGCAGCGGGACAGAGTCCTACGAGCAGTACTTC. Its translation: CASSGTESYEQYF. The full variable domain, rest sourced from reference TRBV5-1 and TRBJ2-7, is KAGVTQTPRYLIKTRGQQVTLSCSPISGHRSVSWYQQTPGQGLQFLFEYFSETQRNKGNFPGRFSGRQFSNSRSEMNVSTLELGDSALYLCASSGTESYEQYFGPGTRLTVT.

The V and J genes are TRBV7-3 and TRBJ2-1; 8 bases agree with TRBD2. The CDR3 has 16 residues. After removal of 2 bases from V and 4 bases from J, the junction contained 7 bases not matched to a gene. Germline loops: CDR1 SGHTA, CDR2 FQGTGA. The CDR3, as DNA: TGTGCCAGCAGCTTATTAAGTAGCGGGGTTTACAATGAGCAGTTCTTC. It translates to CASSLLSSGVYNEQFF.

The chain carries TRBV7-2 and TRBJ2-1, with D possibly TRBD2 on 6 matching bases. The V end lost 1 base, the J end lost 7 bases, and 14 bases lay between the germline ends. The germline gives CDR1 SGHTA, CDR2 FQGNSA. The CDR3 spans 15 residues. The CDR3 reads CASSLVGEVRNEQFF. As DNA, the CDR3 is TGTGCCAGCAGCTTAGTCGGGGAGGTAAGGAATGAGCAGTTCTTC.

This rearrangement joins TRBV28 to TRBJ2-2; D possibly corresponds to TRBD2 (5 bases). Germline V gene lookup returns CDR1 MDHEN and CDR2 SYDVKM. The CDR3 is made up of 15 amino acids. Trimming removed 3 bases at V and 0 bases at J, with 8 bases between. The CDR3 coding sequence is TGTGCCAGCAGTTTCGGGGAACCGAACACCGGGGAGCTGTTTTTT. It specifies CASSFGEPNTGELFF.

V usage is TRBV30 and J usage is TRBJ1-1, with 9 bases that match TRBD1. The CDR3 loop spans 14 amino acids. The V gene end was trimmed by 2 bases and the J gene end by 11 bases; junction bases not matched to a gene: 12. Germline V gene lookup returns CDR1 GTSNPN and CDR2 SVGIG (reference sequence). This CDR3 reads CAWSTGTGFSSAFF. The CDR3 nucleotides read TGTGCCTGGAGTACCGGGACAGGGTTTTCCTCGGCTTTCTTT. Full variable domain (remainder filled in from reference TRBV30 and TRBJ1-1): SQTIHQWPATLVQPVGSPLSLECTVEGTSNPNLYWYRQAAGRGLQLLFYSVGIGQISSEVPQNLSASRPQDRQFILSSKKLLLSDSGFYLCAWSTGTGFSSAFFGQGTRLTVV.

The CDR3 nucleotides are TGTGCCAGCAGCTCGAGCGGGAGAATCGACAATGAGCAGTTCTTC. Its translation is CASSSSGRIDNEQFF. This sequence joins TRBV11-2 and TRBJ2-1, with TRBD2 matching 8 bases. V shed 4 bases and J 5 bases; nucleotides not matched to a gene: 7. The CDR3 consists of 15 residues. CDR1 and CDR2 (germline): SGHAT, FQNNGV.

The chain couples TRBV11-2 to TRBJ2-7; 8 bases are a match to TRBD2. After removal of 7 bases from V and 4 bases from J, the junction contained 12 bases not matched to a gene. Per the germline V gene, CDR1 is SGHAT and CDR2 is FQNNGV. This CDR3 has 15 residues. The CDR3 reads CASTPPGLGGYEQYF. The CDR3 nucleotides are TGTGCCAGCACCCCGCCGGGACTAGGAGGGTACGAGCAGTACTTC.

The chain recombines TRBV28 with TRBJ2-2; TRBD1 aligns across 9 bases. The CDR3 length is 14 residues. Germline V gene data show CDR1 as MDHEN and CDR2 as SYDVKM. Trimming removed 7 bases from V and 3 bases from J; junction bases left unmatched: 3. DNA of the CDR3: TGTGCCAGCAAGGGGACAGGGTACACCGGGGAGCTGTTTTTT. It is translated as CASKGTGYTGELFF.

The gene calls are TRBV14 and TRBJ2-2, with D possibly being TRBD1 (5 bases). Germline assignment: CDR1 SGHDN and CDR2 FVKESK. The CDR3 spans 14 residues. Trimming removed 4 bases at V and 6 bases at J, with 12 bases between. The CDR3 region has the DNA TGTGCCAGCAGCCCCCAGGGTTGGGCCGGGGAGCTGTTTTTT. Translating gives CASSPQGWAGELFF.

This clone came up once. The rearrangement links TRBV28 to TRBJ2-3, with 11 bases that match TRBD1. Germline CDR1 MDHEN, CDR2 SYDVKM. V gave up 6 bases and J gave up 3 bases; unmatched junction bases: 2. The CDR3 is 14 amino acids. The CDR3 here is CASRGTGGTDTQYF. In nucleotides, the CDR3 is TGTGCCAGCAGGGGGACAGGGGGGACAGATACGCAGTATTTT.

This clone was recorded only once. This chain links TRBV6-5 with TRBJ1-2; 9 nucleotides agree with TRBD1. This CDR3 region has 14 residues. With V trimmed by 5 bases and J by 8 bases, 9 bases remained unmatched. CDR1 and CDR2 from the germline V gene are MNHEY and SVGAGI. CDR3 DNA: TGTGCCAGCAGTCTGTCCGGGACAGGGATGGGCTACACCTTC. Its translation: CASSLSGTGMGYTF.